This T cell receptor beta chain is drawn from a study of blood T cells in healthy people across ages. At the level of the study: Capture via template switching afforded approximately one barcoded beta molecule per two T cells.

Per the germline V gene, CDR1 is DFQATT and CDR2 is SNEGSKA (reference sequence). V gave up 3 bases and J gave up 10 bases, with 15 bases separating them. There are 12 residues in the CDR3. Study-wide findings and caveats: PBMCs left unsorted prevented a conclusive naive versus antigen-experienced comparison.

Then a second PCR, running about 7 to 11 cycles, was carried out with a sample-barcoded 5' primer and a J-beta primer mix. Every sample gave at least 2.5 million paired-end reads containing CDR3. TCRdb passed the 5' RACE reads through MiXCR, listing each CDR3 protein once. The sample shows some 1.5 million distinct CDR3 sequences, approximately 28% of them seen only once. Isolation yielded PBMCs, at least 7 million per sample, in every case. This clonotype has ten or more counts. Its antigen is not known. Sequenced input: blood. The chain couples TRBV20-1 to TRBJ2-5; the D is unclear. The sequence was collected from a woman aged 25 to 45 in good health. The CDR3 here is CSASTDKEVQYF. Written as DNA, the CDR3 is TGCAGTGCTAGTACGGATAAAGAGGTCCAGTACTTC.